This T cell receptor beta chain emerged from a study of blood T cell repertoires in COVID-19. In the study overall: PBMCs, B-cell-depleted T cells, or T cells provided the cDNA or gDNA that made up the material.

Libraries were prepared by immunoSEQ multiplex PCR; TCRdb keeps only in-frame clonotypes and omits some of them. The sample includes roughly 350,000 clones, around 90% of them seen just once. Germline CDR1 and CDR2: MDHEN and SYDVKM. This CDR3 comprises 15 residues. Losses at the gene ends were 4 bases for V and 4 bases for J; bases not matched to a gene: 5. All enrollees were roughly 18 to 89 years old and from roughly 26 US areas. Either two negative PCRs, clearance, or symptom resolution qualified Cohort 3 donors as recovered. This receptor was identified in a woman between 25 and 40 years old who had recovered from COVID-19. Specimen: PBMCs or T cells enriched from blood (not recorded which). The chain carries TRBV28 and TRBJ2-1; 9 bases line up with TRBD1. The CDR3 coding sequence is TGTGCCAGCAGTTCGGCCGGGACAGGGTACAATGAGCAGTTCTTC. Translated, it gives CASSSAGTGYNEQFF.